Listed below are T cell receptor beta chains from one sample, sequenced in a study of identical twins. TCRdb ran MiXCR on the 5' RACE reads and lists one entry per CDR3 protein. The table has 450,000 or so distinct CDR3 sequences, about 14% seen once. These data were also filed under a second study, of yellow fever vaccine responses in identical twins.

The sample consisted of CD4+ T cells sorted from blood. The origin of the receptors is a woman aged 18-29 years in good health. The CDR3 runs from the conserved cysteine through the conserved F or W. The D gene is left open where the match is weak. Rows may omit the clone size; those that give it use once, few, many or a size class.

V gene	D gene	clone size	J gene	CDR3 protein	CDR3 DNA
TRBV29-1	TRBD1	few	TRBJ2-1	CSVERQGNEQFF	TGCAGCGTTGAACGACAGGGAAATGAGCAGTTCTTC
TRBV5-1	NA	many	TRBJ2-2	CASSFSPRDTGELFF	TGCGCCAGCAGCTTTTCCCCCAGGGACACCGGGGAGCTGTTTTTT
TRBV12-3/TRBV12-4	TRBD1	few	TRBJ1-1	CASSRKTGERTEAFF	TGTGCCAGCAGCAGAAAGACAGGGGAAAGGACTGAAGCTTTCTTT
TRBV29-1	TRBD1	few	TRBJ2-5	CSVETDREQETQYF	TGCAGCGTTGAAACGGACAGGGAACAAGAGACCCAGTACTTC
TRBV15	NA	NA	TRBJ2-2	CATSREAGELFF	TGTGCCACCAGCAGGGAGGCCGGGGAGCTGTTTTTT
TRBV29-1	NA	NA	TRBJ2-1	CSVGGPSAIDNEQFF	TGCAGCGTTGGGGGACCTAGCGCCATTGACAATGAGCAGTTCTTC
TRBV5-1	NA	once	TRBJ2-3	CASRPDESETQYF	TGCGCCAGCAGGCCGGACGAGTCGGAAACGCAGTATTTT
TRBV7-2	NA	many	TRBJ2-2	CASSLAGVNTGELFF	TGTGCCAGCAGCTTAGCCGGGGTTAACACCGGGGAGCTGTTTTTT
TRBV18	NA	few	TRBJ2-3	CASSPTGADTDTQYF	TGTGCCAGCTCACCCACGGGGGCCGACACAGATACGCAGTATTTT
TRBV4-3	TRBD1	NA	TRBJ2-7	CASSHRTGLNNEQYF	TGCGCCAGCAGCCACCGGACAGGGTTGAACAACGAGCAGTACTTC
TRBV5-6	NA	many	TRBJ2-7	CASSLEQYDEQYF	TGTGCCAGCAGCTTGGAACAGTACGACGAGCAGTACTTC
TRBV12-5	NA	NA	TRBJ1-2	CASDLGTVYGYTF	TGTGCTAGTGACCTGGGGACGGTCTATGGCTACACCTTC
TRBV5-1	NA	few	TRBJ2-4	CASRLPGAKNIQYF	TGCGCCAGCAGGCTACCAGGAGCCAAAAACATTCAGTACTTC
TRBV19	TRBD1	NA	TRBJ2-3	CASRLGQGATDTQYF	TGTGCCAGTAGATTGGGACAGGGGGCAACAGATACGCAGTATTTT
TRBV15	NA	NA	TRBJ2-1	CATSRDPSREQFF	TGTGCCACCAGCAGAGATCCGTCCCGTGAGCAGTTCTTC
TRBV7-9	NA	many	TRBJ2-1	CASSLETYYNEQFF	TGTGCCAGCAGCTTAGAAACCTATTACAATGAGCAGTTCTTC
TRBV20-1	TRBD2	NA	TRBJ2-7	CSARPRLAGGEYEQYF	TGCAGTGCTAGACCACGACTAGCGGGAGGGGAGTACGAGCAGTACTTC
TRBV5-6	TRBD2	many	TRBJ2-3	CASSSLAGAGDTQYF	TGTGCCAGCAGCAGTCTAGCGGGAGCAGGGGATACGCAGTATTTT
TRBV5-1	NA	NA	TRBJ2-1	CASSPGSRGLGNEQFF	TGCGCCAGCAGCCCCGGATCACGGGGGCTAGGGAATGAGCAGTTCTTC
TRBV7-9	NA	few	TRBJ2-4	CASSSGTLAKNIQYF	TGTGCCAGCAGCTCAGGAACCCTAGCCAAAAACATTCAGTACTTC
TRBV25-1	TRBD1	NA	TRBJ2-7	CASSDPGTGSYEQYF	TGTGCCAGCAGTGATCCAGGGACAGGGAGCTACGAGCAGTACTTC
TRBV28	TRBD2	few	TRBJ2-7	CATYSGSYEQYF	TGTGCCACTTATAGCGGGAGTTACGAGCAGTACTTC
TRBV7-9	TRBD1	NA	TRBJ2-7	CASRGSGTGEYEQYF	TGTGCCAGCCGCGGTTCCGGGACAGGGGAATACGAGCAGTACTTC
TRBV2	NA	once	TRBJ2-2	CASRGQYFTRELFF	TGTGCCAGCAGGGGCCAATACTTCACCCGGGAGCTGTTTTTT
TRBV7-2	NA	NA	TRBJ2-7	CASSLDFRQTYEQYF	TGTGCCAGCAGCTTAGATTTCAGACAGACCTACGAGCAGTACTTC
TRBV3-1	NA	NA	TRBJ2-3	CASSPPGTTTTDTQYF	TGTGCCAGCAGCCCCCCCGGGACAACGACCACAGATACGCAGTATTTT
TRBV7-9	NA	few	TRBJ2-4	CAWKAKNIQYF	TGTGCCTGGAAAGCCAAAAACATTCAGTACTTC
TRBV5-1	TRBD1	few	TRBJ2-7	CASSPGDRGYYEQYF	TGCGCCAGCAGCCCCGGGGACAGGGGTTACTACGAGCAGTACTTC
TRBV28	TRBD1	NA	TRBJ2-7	CASSPRTGGLIEQYF	TGTGCCAGCAGTCCGAGAACAGGGGGACTGATTGAGCAGTACTTC
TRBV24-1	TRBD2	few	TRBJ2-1	CATSDLSGLAGGNEQFF	TGTGCCACCAGTGATTTGTCAGGACTAGCGGGGGGGAATGAGCAGTTCTTC
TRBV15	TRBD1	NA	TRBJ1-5	CATSRDRGGTGNQPQHF	TGTGCCACCAGCAGAGATCGGGGGGGGACAGGCAATCAGCCCCAGCATTTT
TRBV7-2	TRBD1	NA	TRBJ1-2	CASSFGQANYGYTF	TGTGCCAGCAGCTTCGGACAGGCGAACTATGGCTACACCTTC
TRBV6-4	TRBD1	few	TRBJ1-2	CASSPGTGQSYGYTF	TGTGCCAGCAGTCCCGGGACAGGCCAGAGCTATGGCTACACCTTC
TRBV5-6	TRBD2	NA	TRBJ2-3	CASSPGLAGRADTQYF	TGTGCCAGCAGCCCAGGACTAGCGGGAAGGGCAGATACGCAGTATTTT
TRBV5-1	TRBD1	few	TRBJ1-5	CASSQGQGGQPQHF	TGCGCCAGCAGCCAAGGACAGGGTGGACAGCCCCAGCATTTT
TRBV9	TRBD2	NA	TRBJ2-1	CASSVVGAGGADHEQFF	TGTGCCAGCAGCGTAGTCGGAGCGGGAGGGGCCGACCATGAGCAGTTCTTC
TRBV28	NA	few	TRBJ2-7	CASSLPRTAAYEQYF	TGTGCCAGCAGTTTACCACGAACAGCTGCCTACGAGCAGTACTTC
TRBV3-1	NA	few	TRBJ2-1	CASSQVGKRVGNEQFF	TGTGCCAGCAGCCAAGTAGGCAAAAGGGTAGGCAATGAGCAGTTCTTC
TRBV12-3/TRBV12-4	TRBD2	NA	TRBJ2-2	CACWAGLAGGTLTGELFF	TGTGCCTGCTGGGCGGGACTAGCGGGAGGAACCCTCACCGGGGAGCTGTTTTTT
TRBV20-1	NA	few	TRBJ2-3	CSARGQRSTDTQYF	TGCAGTGCTAGGGGTCAGCGGAGCACAGATACGCAGTATTTT
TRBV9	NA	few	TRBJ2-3	CASSVAPGGPTDTQYF	TGTGCCAGCAGCGTAGCTCCTGGGGGGCCCACAGATACGCAGTATTTT
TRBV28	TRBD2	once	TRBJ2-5	CASSQRRSSGRWETQYF	TGTGCCAGCAGTCAGCGACGTTCTAGCGGGAGATGGGAGACCCAGTACTTC
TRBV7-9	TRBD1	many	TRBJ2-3	CASSPQGQGVSTDTQYF	TGTGCCAGCAGCCCGCAGGGACAGGGCGTAAGCACAGATACGCAGTATTTT
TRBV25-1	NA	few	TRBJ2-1	CASSDLGNEQFF	TGTGCCAGCAGTGATTTAGGGAATGAGCAGTTCTTC
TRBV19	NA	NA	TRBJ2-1	CASTQGSSYNEQFF	TGTGCCAGTACTCAGGGTTCTTCCTACAATGAGCAGTTCTTC
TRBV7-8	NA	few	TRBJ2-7	CASSLSWENYEQYF	TGTGCCAGCAGCTTAAGTTGGGAAAACTACGAGCAGTACTTC
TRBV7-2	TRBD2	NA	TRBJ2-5	CASSAGTTKTQYF	TGTGCCAGCAGCGCCGGGACTACAAAGACCCAGTACTTC
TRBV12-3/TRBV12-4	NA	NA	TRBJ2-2	CPSTPEGVPTGELFF	TGTCCCAGCACCCCAGAGGGGGTACCCACCGGGGAGCTGTTTTTT
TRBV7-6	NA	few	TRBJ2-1	CASSLSPSSYNEQFF	TGTGCCAGCAGCTTAAGCCCCAGCTCCTACAATGAGCAGTTCTTC
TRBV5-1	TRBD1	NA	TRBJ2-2	CASSLEGQGNTGELFF	TGCGCCAGCAGCTTGGAGGGACAGGGGAACACCGGGGAGCTGTTTTTT
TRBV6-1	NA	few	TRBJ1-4	CASSRSRTNEKLFF	TGTGCCAGCAGCCGCAGCAGAACTAATGAAAAACTGTTTTTT
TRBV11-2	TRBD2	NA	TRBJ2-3	CASSFQRLAGVTDTQYF	TGTGCCAGCAGCTTCCAGAGGCTAGCGGGAGTAACAGATACGCAGTATTTT
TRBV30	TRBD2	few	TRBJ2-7	CAWSPPGGGEQYF	TGTGCCTGGAGTCCCCCGGGGGGGGGGGAGCAGTACTTC
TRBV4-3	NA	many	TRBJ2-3	CASSQGAGTDTQYF	TGCGCCAGCAGCCAAGGGGCGGGCACAGATACGCAGTATTTT
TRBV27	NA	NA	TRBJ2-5	CASSFLDRQETQYF	TGTGCCAGCAGTTTTCTGGACAGACAAGAGACCCAGTACTTC